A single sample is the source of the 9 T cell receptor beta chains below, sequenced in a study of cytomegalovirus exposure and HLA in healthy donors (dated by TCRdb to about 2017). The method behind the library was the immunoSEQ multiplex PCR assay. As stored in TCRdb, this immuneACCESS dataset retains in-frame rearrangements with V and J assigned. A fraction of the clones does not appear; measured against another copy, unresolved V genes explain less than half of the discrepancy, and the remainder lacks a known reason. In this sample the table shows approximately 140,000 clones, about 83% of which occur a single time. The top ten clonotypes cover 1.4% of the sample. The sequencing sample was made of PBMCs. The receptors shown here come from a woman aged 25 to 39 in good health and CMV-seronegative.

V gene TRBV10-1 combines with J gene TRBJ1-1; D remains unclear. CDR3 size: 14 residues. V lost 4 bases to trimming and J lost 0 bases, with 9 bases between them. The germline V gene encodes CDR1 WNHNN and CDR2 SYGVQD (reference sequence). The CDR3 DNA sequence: TGCGCCAGCAGTGCGGTTGGAGTGAACACTGAAGCTTTCTTT. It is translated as CASSAVGVNTEAFF.

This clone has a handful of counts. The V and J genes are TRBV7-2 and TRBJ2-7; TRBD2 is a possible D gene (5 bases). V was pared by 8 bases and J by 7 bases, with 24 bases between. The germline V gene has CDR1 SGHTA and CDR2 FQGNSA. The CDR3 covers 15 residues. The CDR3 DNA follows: TGTGCCAGCGCGGACTTGACCCGGCGGTTGGGAGAGCAGTACTTC. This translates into CASADLTRRLGEQYF.

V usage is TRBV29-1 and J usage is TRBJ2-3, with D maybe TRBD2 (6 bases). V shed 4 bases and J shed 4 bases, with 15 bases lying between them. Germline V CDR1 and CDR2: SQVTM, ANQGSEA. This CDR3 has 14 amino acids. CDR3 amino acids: CSVVRDFRPDTQYF. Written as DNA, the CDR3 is TGCAGCGTTGTAAGGGACTTCCGACCAGATACGCAGTATTTT.

The CDR3 DNA is TGTGCCAGTACTTCAGGTCTCTCTGAAGCTTTCTTT. It encodes CASTSGLSEAFF. The chain couples TRBV19 to TRBJ1-1; D not certain. Germline values: CDR1 LNHDA, CDR2 SQIVND (reference sequence). This CDR3 spans 12 amino acids. V lost 7 bases and J lost 6, with 12 bases in between.

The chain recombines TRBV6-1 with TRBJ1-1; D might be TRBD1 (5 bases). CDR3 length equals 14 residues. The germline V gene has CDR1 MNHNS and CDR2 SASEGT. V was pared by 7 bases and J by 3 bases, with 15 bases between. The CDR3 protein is CASNRAGWDTEAFF. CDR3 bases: TGTGCCAGCAATAGAGCAGGGTGGGACACTGAAGCTTTCTTT.

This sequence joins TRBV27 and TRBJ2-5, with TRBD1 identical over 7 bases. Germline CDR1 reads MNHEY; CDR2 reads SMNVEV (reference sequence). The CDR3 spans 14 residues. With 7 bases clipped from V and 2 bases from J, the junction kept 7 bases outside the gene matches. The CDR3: CASKPGQLQETQYF. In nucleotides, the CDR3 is TGTGCCAGCAAGCCGGGACAGCTACAAGAGACCCAGTACTTC.

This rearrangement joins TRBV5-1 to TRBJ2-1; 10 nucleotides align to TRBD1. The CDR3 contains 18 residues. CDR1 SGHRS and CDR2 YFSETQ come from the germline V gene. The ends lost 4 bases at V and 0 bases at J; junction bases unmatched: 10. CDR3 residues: CASSIPGQGRSSYNEQFF. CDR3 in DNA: TGCGCCAGCAGCATCCCGGGACAGGGGCGTAGCTCCTACAATGAGCAGTTCTTC.

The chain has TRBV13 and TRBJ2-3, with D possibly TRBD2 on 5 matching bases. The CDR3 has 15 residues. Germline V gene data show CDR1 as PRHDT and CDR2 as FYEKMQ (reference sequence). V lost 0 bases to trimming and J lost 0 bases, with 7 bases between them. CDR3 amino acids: CASSLGQRSTDTQYF. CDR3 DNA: TGTGCCAGCAGCTTAGGTCAGCGGAGCACAGATACGCAGTATTTT. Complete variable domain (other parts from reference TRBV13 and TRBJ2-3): AAGVIQSPRHLIKEKRETATLKCYPIPRHDTVYWYQQGPGQDPQFLISFYEKMQSDKGSIPDRFSAQQFSDYHSELNMSSLELGDSALYFCASSLGQRSTDTQYFGPGTRLTVL.

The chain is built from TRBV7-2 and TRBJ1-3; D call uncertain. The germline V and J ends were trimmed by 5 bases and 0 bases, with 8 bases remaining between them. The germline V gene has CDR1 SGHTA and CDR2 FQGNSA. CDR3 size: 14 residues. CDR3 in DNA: TGTGCCAGCAGCCGGGGTCCCTCTGGAAACACCATATATTTT. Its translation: CASSRGPSGNTIYF.